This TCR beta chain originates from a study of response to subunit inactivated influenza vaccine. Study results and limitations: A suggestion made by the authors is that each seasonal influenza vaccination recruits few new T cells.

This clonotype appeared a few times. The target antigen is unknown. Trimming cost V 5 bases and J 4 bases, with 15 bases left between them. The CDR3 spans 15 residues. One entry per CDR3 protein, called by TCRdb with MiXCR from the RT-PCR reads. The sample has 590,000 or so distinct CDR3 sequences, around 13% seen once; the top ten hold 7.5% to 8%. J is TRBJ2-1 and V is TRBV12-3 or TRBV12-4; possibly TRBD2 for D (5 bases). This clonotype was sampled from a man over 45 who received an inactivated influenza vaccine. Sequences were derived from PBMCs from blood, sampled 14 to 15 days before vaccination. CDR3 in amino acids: CASSGSRGNYNEQFF. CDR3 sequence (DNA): TGTGCCAGCAGTGGGAGCCGAGGTAATTACAATGAGCAGTTCTTC.